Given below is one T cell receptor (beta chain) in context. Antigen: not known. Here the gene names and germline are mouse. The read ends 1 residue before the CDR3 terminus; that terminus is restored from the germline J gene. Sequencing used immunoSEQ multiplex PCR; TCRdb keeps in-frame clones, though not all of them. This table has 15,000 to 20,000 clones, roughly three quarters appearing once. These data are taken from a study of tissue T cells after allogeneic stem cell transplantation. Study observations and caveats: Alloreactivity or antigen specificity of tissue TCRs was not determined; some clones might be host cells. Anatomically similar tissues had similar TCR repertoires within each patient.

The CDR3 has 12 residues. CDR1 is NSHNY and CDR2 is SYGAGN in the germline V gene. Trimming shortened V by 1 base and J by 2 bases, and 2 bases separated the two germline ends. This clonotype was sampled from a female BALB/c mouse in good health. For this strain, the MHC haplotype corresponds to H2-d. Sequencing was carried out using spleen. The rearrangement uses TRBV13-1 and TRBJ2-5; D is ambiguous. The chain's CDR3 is CASSDPQDTQYF. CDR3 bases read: TGTGCCAGCAGTGATCCCCAAGACACCCAGTAC.